A single sample is the source of the 24 T cell receptor beta chains below, sequenced in a study of shared clonotypes between healthy human individuals. The assay was immunoSEQ multiplex PCR, and TCRdb's table has in-frame clones only and misses some. The table records 2,500,000 or so clones, just over 90% of them present only once. The sequenced material came from naive CD4+ T cells sorted from blood. Documented subset: CD45RA+ positively selected. The receptor set was obtained from a man aged 18-30 years in good health.

Concerning this clone: The identical CDR3 is also encoded by other nucleotide sequences in the sample. The gene calls are TRBV20-1 and TRBJ2-7; 8 bases fit TRBD1. The junction had 2 bases not matched to a gene; V was cut back by 6 bases and J by 4 bases. This CDR3 has 11 amino acids. Germline CDR1 DFQATT, CDR2 SNEGSKA (reference sequence). The CDR3 protein is CSARTGYEQYF. The CDR3 DNA is TGCAGTGCCCGGACAGGGTACGAGCAGTACTTC.

V gene TRBV7-9 combines with J gene TRBJ1-1, with 8 bases fitting TRBD1. Losses at the gene ends were 2 bases for V and 3 bases for J; bases not matched to a gene: 5. Germline V lookup: CDR1 SEHNR, CDR2 FQNEAQ (reference sequence). The CDR3 consists of 15 residues. The DNA of the CDR3 is TGTGCCAGCAGCTTACAGGGGGCGCGGGACACTGAAGCTTTCTTT. Translated: CASSLQGARDTEAFF. The variable domain in full, with the rest retrieved from reference TRBV7-9 and TRBJ1-1, is DTGVSQNPRHKITKRGQNVTFRCDPISEHNRLYWYRQTLGQGPEFLTYFQNEAQLEKSRLLSDRFSAERPKGSFSTLEIQRTEQGDSAMYLCASSLQGARDTEAFFGQGTRLTVV.

The genes are TRBV7-2 and TRBJ2-7; TRBD2 aligns across 10 bases. The CDR3 sequence is 15 residues long. V lost 5 bases, J lost 0 bases, and 4 bases stayed unmatched. Germline V gives CDR1 SGHTA, CDR2 FQGNSA. This chain's CDR3 is CASSLPSGSSYEQYF. CDR3 bases: TGTGCCAGCAGCCTACCTAGCGGGAGCTCCTACGAGCAGTACTTC.

V usage is TRBV27 and J usage is TRBJ2-6; D is uncertain. The CDR3 length is 15 residues. The ends were cut back, 0 bases at V and 4 bases at J, with 7 bases in the middle. The germline V gene has CDR1 MNHEY and CDR2 SMNVEV (reference sequence). CDR3 coding DNA: TGTGCCAGCAGTTTATCGAATATGGGGGCCAACGTCCTGACTTTC. This sequence encodes CASSLSNMGANVLTF.

The chain couples TRBV5-1 to TRBJ2-1; TRBD1 agrees at 7 bases. Losses at the gene ends were 0 bases for V and 5 bases for J; bases not matched to a gene: 5. CDR1 SGHRS and CDR2 YFSETQ come from the germline V gene. This CDR3 has 15 amino acids. CDR3 residues: CASSLGGTVHNEQFF. The CDR3 DNA follows: TGCGCCAGCAGCTTGGGAGGGACAGTGCACAATGAGCAGTTCTTC.

With regard to this clone: Other DNA sequences of this sample code for an identical CDR3. The chain employs TRBV7-9 and TRBJ2-7, with no clear D. The germline V gene has CDR1 SEHNR and CDR2 FQNEAQ (reference sequence). Trimming took off 2 bases at V and 1 base at J, with 6 bases between the two ends. The length of the CDR3 is 13 residues. The CDR3 loop reads CASSLSPSYEQYF. In DNA form, the CDR3 reads TGTGCCAGCAGCTTATCGCCTTCCTACGAGCAGTACTTC.

The chain recombines TRBV5-4 with TRBJ1-3; D is possibly TRBD1 (5 bases). From germline, CDR1 is SGHNT and CDR2 YYREEE (reference sequence). This CDR3 region has 13 residues. Trimming cost V 7 bases and J 4 bases, with 12 bases left between them. This CDR3 reads CASARDVGNTIYF. The CDR3 DNA is TGTGCCAGCGCCAGGGACGTAGGAAACACCATATATTTT.

The chain joins TRBV6-5 to TRBJ2-2; D not resolved. CDR3 length equals 16 residues. V was trimmed by 3 bases and J by 1 base, leaving 12 bases between them. Germline V gene lookup returns CDR1 MNHEY and CDR2 SVGAGI. CDR3 amino acids: CASSYSLTGNTGELFF. The CDR3 DNA reads as TGTGCCAGCAGTTATAGTCTTACTGGGAACACCGGGGAGCTGTTTTTT.

The chain joins TRBV7-2 to TRBJ1-2; D gene unclear. Germline assignment: CDR1 SGHTA and CDR2 FQGNSA. With 2 bases removed from V and 3 bases from J, the gap between germline ends came to 7 bases. The CDR3 has 13 amino acids. CDR3 in DNA: TGTGCCAGCAGCTTAAGAAGGGACTATGGCTACACCTTC. Protein: CASSLRRDYGYTF.

The table lists this clone with a count of one. The chain recombines TRBV5-1 with TRBJ2-3; 7 bases are a match to TRBD2. Germline V gene data show CDR1 as SGHRS and CDR2 as YFSETQ. CDR3 length: 16 residues. Unmatched junction bases numbered 4, after V lost 0 bases and J lost 0 bases. CDR3 nucleotides: TGCGCCAGCAGCTTGGAGGGACTAACTAGCACAGATACGCAGTATTTT. Amino acid sequence: CASSLEGLTSTDTQYF.

This chain uses TRBV9 with TRBJ2-3; TRBD2 aligns across 7 bases. CDR1 is SGDLS, CDR2 YYNGEE, per germline. CDR3 length equals 15 residues. The V segment lost 3 bases and the J segment 2 bases; nucleotides outside the gene matches: 6. The CDR3 nucleotides are TGTGCCAGCAGCGGGGCTGGGGGGGTCACAGATACGCAGTATTTT. Amino acids: CASSGAGGVTDTQYF.

The chain joins TRBV19 to TRBJ2-7; TRBD1 matches 8 bases. The CDR3 has 14 residues. V was pared by 5 bases and J by 7 bases, with 10 bases of the junction left unmatched. Germline values: CDR1 LNHDA, CDR2 SQIVND (reference sequence). The CDR3 DNA reads TGTGCCAGTAGTTGGCAGGGGGCGTCCGAGGAGCAGTACTTC. This translates into CASSWQGASEEQYF. The whole variable domain, remainder taken from reference TRBV19 and TRBJ2-7, is DGGITQSPKYLFRKEGQNVTLSCEQNLNHDAMYWYRQDPGQGLRLIYYSQIVNDFQKGDIAEGYSVSREKKESFPLTVTSAQKNPTAFYLCASSWQGASEEQYFGPGTRLTVT.

The CDR3 loop reads CASSLAEVQETQYF. For the CDR3, the DNA is TGCGCCAGCAGCTTGGCCGAAGTTCAAGAGACCCAGTACTTC. This chain links TRBV5-1 with TRBJ2-5; D remains ambiguous. The germline V gene encodes CDR1 SGHRS and CDR2 YFSETQ. CDR3 length: 14 amino acids. V was clipped by 0 bases and J by 2 bases, with 8 bases between them. The variable domain in full, with the rest retrieved from reference TRBV5-1 and TRBJ2-5, is KAGVTQTPRYLIKTRGQQVTLSCSPISGHRSVSWYQQTPGQGLQFLFEYFSETQRNKGNFPGRFSGRQFSNSRSEMNVSTLELGDSALYLCASSLAEVQETQYFGPGTRLLVL.

This clone was found once. The V gene is TRBV4-3, the J gene TRBJ2-3; 8 nucleotides match TRBD2. CDR1 is LGHNA and CDR2 is YSLEER in the germline V gene. J gave up 6 bases and V 6 bases, and 11 bases lay outside the gene matches. The length of the CDR3 is 15 residues. The CDR3 nucleotides are TGCGCCAGCAGTTATTGGGCTAGCGGGTTGGATACGCAGTATTTT. It yields the protein CASSYWASGLDTQYF.

The chain is built from TRBV5-1 and TRBJ2-3; unclear D gene. Trimming left V 4 bases short and J 4 bases short, with 13 bases between. The germline V gene has CDR1 SGHRS and CDR2 YFSETQ. The length of the CDR3 is 14 residues. In DNA, the CDR3 is TGCGCCAGCAGCCCCGGCCCTGCAGCAGATACGCAGTATTTT. The encoded protein is CASSPGPAADTQYF.

V and J are TRBV11-2 and TRBJ2-5; no clear D gene. CDR3 size: 15 residues. V was cut by 0 bases and J by 1 base, with 9 bases left in between. Looked up from germline, CDR1 is SGHAT and CDR2 is FQNNGV. The CDR3 bases are TGTGCCAGCAGCTTAGATGGTCAGCCCCAAGAGACCCAGTACTTC. It codes for CASSLDGQPQETQYF. The whole variable domain, remainder taken from reference TRBV11-2 and TRBJ2-5, is EAGVAQSPRYKIIEKRQSVAFWCNPISGHATLYWYQQILGQGPKLLIQFQNNGVVDDSQLPKDRFSAERLKGVDSTLKIQPAKLEDSAVYLCASSLDGQPQETQYFGPGTRLLVL.

The genes are TRBV7-6 and TRBJ2-1; D uncertain. Trimming pared 5 bases from V and 8 bases from J, leaving 10 bases between. The CDR3 length is 12 residues. The germline V gene encodes CDR1 SGHVS and CDR2 FNYEAQ. CDR3 nucleotides: TGTGCCAGCAGCAAGATAGGCGATGAGCAGTTCTTC. Translating gives CASSKIGDEQFF.

The chain combines TRBV6-1 with TRBJ2-7, with D possibly matching TRBD1 (6 bases). With 4 bases removed from V and 2 bases from J, the gap between germline ends came to 12 bases. The CDR3 covers 14 residues. Per germline, CDR1 MNHNS and CDR2 SASEGT. CDR3 amino acids: CASSGARGTYEQYF. For the CDR3, the DNA is TGTGCCAGCAGTGGGGCGAGGGGGACCTACGAGCAGTACTTC.

The CDR3 here is CASSWRTGDTGELFF. Written as DNA, the CDR3 is TGTGCCAGCAGTTGGAGGACAGGGGACACCGGGGAGCTGTTTTTT. The chain combines TRBV5-8 with TRBJ2-2, with 9 bases fitting TRBD1. CDR3 length: 15 residues. In germline, CDR1 is SGHTS, CDR2 YDEGEE. V lost 5 bases and J lost 3; bases outside the gene matches: 5.

This chain connects TRBV10-3 to TRBJ1-2, with D perhaps matching TRBD1 (5 bases). The CDR3 loop spans 13 amino acids. The germline gives CDR1 ENHRY, CDR2 SYGVKD. V lost 4 bases, J lost 8 bases, and 14 bases lay in between. The CDR3 nucleotides are TGTGCCATCAGTGCCGGGACGCCTGGGGGCTACACCTTC. It yields the protein CAISAGTPGGYTF.

The chain is built from TRBV10-2 and TRBJ1-5; unclear D gene. The CDR3 totals 12 residues. Trimming pared 3 bases from V and 9 bases from J, leaving 9 bases between. The germline V gene encodes CDR1 WSHSY and CDR2 SAAADI. As DNA, the CDR3 is TGCGCCAGCAGTGAATTTAATTGGCCCCAGCATTTT. Its protein product is CASSEFNWPQHF.

This sequence joins TRBV5-1 and TRBJ2-1; D call uncertain. The CDR3 length is 13 residues. Germline assignment: CDR1 SGHRS and CDR2 YFSETQ. Trimming cost V 4 bases and J 10 bases, with 15 bases left between them. In nucleotides, the CDR3 is TGCGCCAGCAGCCTCCAAGTGGGCTCGGAGCAGTTCTTC. Translated: CASSLQVGSEQFF.

The rearrangement joins TRBV15 to TRBJ2-1, with D uncertain. The germline V and J ends were trimmed by 1 base and 5 bases, with 6 bases remaining between them. The CDR3 runs to 13 residues. Germline values: CDR1 LNHNV, CDR2 YYDKDF (reference sequence). The CDR3 nucleotides are TGTGCCACCAGCAGAGCGTCCAACAATGAGCAGTTCTTC. Its protein is CATSRASNNEQFF. Full variable domain (rest looked up from reference TRBV15 and TRBJ2-1): DAMVIQNPRYQVTQFGKPVTLSCSQTLNHNVMYWYQQKSSQAPKLLFHYYDKDFNNEADTPDNFQSRRPNTSFCFLDIRSPGLGDTAMYLCATSRASNNEQFFGPGTRLTVL.

V is TRBV7-8 and J is TRBJ2-1; D might be TRBD2 (5 bases). The CDR3 is 15 amino acids. Trimming stripped 1 base from V and 0 bases from J, with 7 bases between. Germline values: CDR1 SGHVS, CDR2 FQNEAQ. For the CDR3, the DNA is TGTGCCAGCAGCTTAGACGGGATCTCCTACAATGAGCAGTTCTTC. Translating it yields CASSLDGISYNEQFF. Filled out from reference TRBV7-8 and TRBJ2-1, the complete variable domain reads GAGVSQSPRYKVAKRGQDVALRCDPISGHVSLFWYQQALGQGPEFLTYFQNEAQLDKSGLPSDRFFAERPEGSVSTLKIQRTQQEDSAVYLCASSLDGISYNEQFFGPGTRLTVL.